These 23 T cell receptor beta chains share one sample of origin, sequenced in a study of PD-1 blockade in classical Hodgkin lymphoma. The patients all showed relapse after autologous stem cell transplantation, while their brentuximab vedotin exposure varied. TCRdb's table, derived via immunoSEQ multiplex PCR, lists solely in-frame clones and lacks some. The sample lists about 39,000 clones, 88% occurring once. The material was peripheral blood mononuclear cells (PBMCs), obtained at baseline. These receptors originate from a human donor with classical Hodgkin lymphoma.

The chain is built from TRBV28 and TRBJ1-1, with 11 bases lining up with TRBD1. The CDR3 has 16 amino acids. Losses at the gene ends were 6 bases for V and 5 bases for J; bases not matched to a gene: 11. Germline assignment: CDR1 MDHEN and CDR2 SYDVKM. CDR3 coding DNA: TGTGCCAGCAGACGTCCCGGGACAGGGGGAGGTACTGAAGCTTTCTTT. Translating gives CASRRPGTGGGTEAFF. Together with reference TRBV28 and TRBJ1-1, the CDR3 gives the full variable domain: DVKVTQSSRYLVKRTGEKVFLECVQDMDHENMFWYRQDPGLGLRLIYFSYDVKMKEKGDIPEGYSVSREKKERFSLILESASTNQTSMYLCASRRPGTGGGTEAFFGQGTRLTVV.

The gene calls are TRBV4-2 and TRBJ1-5; D is uncertain. Trimming took off 3 bases at V and 2 bases at J, with 11 bases between the two ends. The CDR3 runs to 15 residues. Germline-derived CDR1 and CDR2 are LGHNA and YNFKEQ. DNA for the CDR3: TGTGCCAGCAGCCAGGGGTTGGAGCGCAATCAGCCCCAGCATTTT. Translation gives CASSQGLERNQPQHF.

This sequence joins TRBV6-1 and TRBJ2-1; D tentatively reads TRBD1 or TRBD2 (5 bases each). The ends were cut back, 0 bases at V and 12 bases at J, with 12 bases in the middle. The CDR3 contains 13 residues. CDR1 is MNHNS and CDR2 is SASEGT in the germline V gene. The CDR3 loop is CASSEAMGTSQFF. CDR3 sequence (DNA): TGTGCCAGCAGTGAAGCGATGGGGACCTCGCAGTTCTTC.

The chain uses TRBV28 and TRBJ2-2; a weak D match, TRBD2 (6 bases). The CDR3 is 14 amino acids. Germline CDR1 reads MDHEN; CDR2 reads SYDVKM. V was cut by 3 bases and J by 7 bases, with 12 bases left in between. The CDR3: CASSFWGEVGELFF. CDR3 sequence (DNA): TGTGCCAGCAGTTTCTGGGGGGAGGTCGGGGAGCTGTTTTTT.

The V gene is TRBV7-8, the J gene TRBJ2-3; 14 bases are a match to TRBD2. Germline lookup yields CDR1 SGHVS and CDR2 FQNEAQ. The CDR3 spans 17 residues. The J segment lost 3 bases and the V segment lost 5 bases, leaving 7 bases of the junction unmatched. In nucleotides, the CDR3 is TGTGCCAGCAGCCCTCGACTAGCGGGGGGGCCTACAGATACGCAGTATTTT. Translating it yields CASSPRLAGGPTDTQYF.

J is TRBJ1-5 and V is TRBV5-1; 8 bases fit TRBD1. This CDR3 is 18 amino acids long. Germline V CDR1 and CDR2: SGHRS, YFSETQ. The trim removed 2 bases at V and 5 bases at J, leaving 15 bases unmatched. The CDR3 spells CASSFSGGFRGLHQPQHF. Written as DNA, the CDR3 is TGCGCCAGCAGCTTTAGTGGTGGGTTCAGGGGGCTGCATCAGCCCCAGCATTTT.

The V call is TRBV2, the J call TRBJ2-1; no clear D. CDR3 length: 14 residues. CDR1 is SNHLY, CDR2 FYNNEI, per germline. The ends were cut back, 3 bases at V and 3 bases at J, with 9 bases in the middle. The CDR3 DNA reads TGTGCCAGCAGTGACCCCAGGTACTACAATGAGCAGTTCTTC. Amino acid sequence: CASSDPRYYNEQFF.

V gene TRBV7-6 combines with J gene TRBJ1-6, with no clear D. The germline CDR1 and CDR2 sequences are SGHVS and FNYEAQ. The CDR3 is made up of 14 amino acids. Trimming shortened V by 1 base and J by 7 bases, and 8 bases separated the two germline ends. The CDR3 loop is CASSLDGQNSPLHF. The CDR3 coding sequence is TGTGCCAGCAGCTTAGATGGGCAGAATTCACCCCTCCACTTT.

V usage is TRBV29-1 and J usage is TRBJ2-6; D is possibly TRBD1 or TRBD2 (6 bases each). V dropped 4 bases and J dropped 2 bases, with 12 bases sitting between them. This CDR3 has 15 amino acids. Per the germline V gene, CDR1 is SQVTM and CDR2 is ANQGSEA. CDR3 amino acids: CSVGSGGTGANVLTF. The CDR3 coding sequence is TGCAGCGTTGGGTCCGGGGGCACTGGGGCCAACGTCCTGACTTTC.

V usage is TRBV5-1 and J usage is TRBJ1-1; no clear D gene. The CDR3 totals 14 residues. Germline V gene data show CDR1 as SGHRS and CDR2 as YFSETQ. V lost 4 bases and J 0 bases, leaving 10 bases between the germline ends. The CDR3 region has the DNA TGCGCCAGCAGCACCGACGGAATGAACACTGAAGCTTTCTTT. Protein sequence: CASSTDGMNTEAFF. Together with reference TRBV5-1 and TRBJ1-1, the CDR3 gives the full variable domain: KAGVTQTPRYLIKTRGQQVTLSCSPISGHRSVSWYQQTPGQGLQFLFEYFSETQRNKGNFPGRFSGRQFSNSRSEMNVSTLELGDSALYLCASSTDGMNTEAFFGQGTRLTVV.

V gene TRBV5-1 combines with J gene TRBJ1-4, with D uncertain. CDR3 length equals 16 residues. Trimming took 0 bases from V and 2 from J, leaving 11 bases between them. The germline V gene has CDR1 SGHRS and CDR2 YFSETQ. The CDR3 sequence: CASSLALGWTNEKLFF. The CDR3 bases are TGCGCCAGCAGCTTGGCCCTCGGGTGGACTAATGAAAAACTGTTTTTT.

J is TRBJ2-7 and V is TRBV27; 9 nucleotides line up with TRBD2. J lost 4 bases, V lost 2 bases, and 3 bases had no gene match. The V gene's germline CDR1 is MNHEY and CDR2 SMNVEV (reference sequence). The CDR3 runs to 14 residues. The CDR3 DNA follows: TGTGCCAGCAGTTTAGCGGGAGGGTTATACGAGCAGTACTTC. Translation: CASSLAGGLYEQYF.

V is TRBV10-3 and J is TRBJ1-1; the match to TRBD1 covers 7 bases. The V gene's germline CDR1 is ENHRY and CDR2 SYGVKD. The CDR3 runs to 15 residues. V was clipped by 3 bases and J by 0 bases; unmatched bases: 4. CDR3 protein: CAISDRDSLNTEAFF. DNA of the CDR3: TGTGCCATCAGTGACCGGGACAGCCTGAACACTGAAGCTTTCTTT.

The chain recombines TRBV5-1 with TRBJ2-5; D assignment may be TRBD1 or TRBD2 (6 bases each). CDR3 length: 15 amino acids. Germline lookup yields CDR1 SGHRS and CDR2 YFSETQ. Trimming removed 1 base from V and 5 bases from J, with 15 bases in between. This CDR3 is CASSLFGGVGETQYF. For the CDR3, the DNA is TGCGCCAGCAGCTTGTTCGGGGGCGTTGGGGAGACCCAGTACTTC.

The genes are TRBV5-4 and TRBJ1-3; D might be TRBD1 (5 bases). The CDR3 consists of 16 residues. Germline V gene lookup returns CDR1 SGHNT and CDR2 YYREEE (reference sequence). V was trimmed by 0 bases and J by 0 bases, leaving 10 bases between them. CDR3 nucleotides: TGTGCCAGCAGCTTGGCAGCAGGGACCTCTGGAAACACCATATATTTT. Its protein is CASSLAAGTSGNTIYF.

The chain uses TRBV5-4 and TRBJ2-7, with 10 bases fitting TRBD1. This CDR3 comprises 15 residues. CDR1 is SGHNT and CDR2 is YYREEE in the germline V gene (reference sequence). V lost 3 bases and J lost 2; bases outside the gene matches: 5. DNA of the CDR3: TGTGCCAGCAGCTGGACAGGGGGAAAAGCCTACGAGCAGTACTTC. It encodes CASSWTGGKAYEQYF.

The rearrangement links TRBV5-8 to TRBJ2-4, with 7 bases lining up with TRBD1. Germline lookup yields CDR1 SGHTS and CDR2 YDEGEE. This CDR3 contains 14 residues. After removal of 2 bases from V and 8 bases from J, the junction contained 7 bases not matched to a gene. The CDR3 is CASSLGTGVDIQYF. CDR3 nucleotides: TGTGCCAGCAGCTTAGGTACAGGGGTGGACATTCAGTACTTC. Filled out from reference TRBV5-8 and TRBJ2-4, the complete variable domain reads EAGVTQSPTHLIKTRGQQATLRCSPISGHTSVYWYQQALGLGLQFLLWYDEGEERNRGNFPPRFSGRQFPNYSSELNVNALELEDSALYLCASSLGTGVDIQYFGAGTRLSVL.

This chain uses TRBV6-4 with TRBJ2-3; a weak D match, TRBD2 (6 bases). V dropped 4 bases and J dropped 2 bases, with 13 bases sitting between them. The V gene's germline CDR1 is MRHNA and CDR2 SNTAGT. The CDR3 runs to 15 residues. The CDR3 loop reads CASSGGTAFTDTQYF. The CDR3 DNA follows: TGTGCCAGCAGTGGGGGGACTGCCTTCACAGATACGCAGTATTTT.

The rearrangement uses TRBV14 and TRBJ2-7, with D unresolved. This CDR3 region has 14 residues. V lost 1 base and J lost 0, with 7 bases in between. Germline V gives CDR1 SGHDN, CDR2 FVKESK. The CDR3 is CASSQAGGSYEQYF. CDR3 in DNA: TGTGCCAGCAGCCAAGCGGGCGGCTCCTACGAGCAGTACTTC.

The chain links TRBV2 to TRBJ2-7; the match to TRBD2 covers 9 bases. Losses at the gene ends were 3 bases for V and 3 bases for J; bases not matched to a gene: 6. CDR1 is SNHLY, CDR2 FYNNEI, per germline. This CDR3 has 15 amino acids. The CDR3 loop reads CASSDGSSGSYEQYF. The CDR3 DNA sequence: TGTGCCAGCAGTGATGGTAGTAGCGGGAGCTACGAGCAGTACTTC.

This clone was counted a few times. The chain couples TRBV28 to TRBJ2-7; TRBD2 matches 13 bases. CDR3 length: 18 amino acids. Germline trimming cut 8 bases from V and 5 bases from J; bases unmatched to any gene: 18. Germline CDR1 reads MDHEN; CDR2 reads SYDVKM. CDR3 nucleotide sequence: TGTGCCAGCGTCGGGTGGGGAGGACTAGCGGGAGTTATCCACGAGCAGTACTTC. Translation: CASVGWGGLAGVIHEQYF.

V usage is TRBV29-1 and J usage is TRBJ2-1; D is perhaps TRBD1 (6 bases). Germline V gene lookup returns CDR1 SQVTM and CDR2 ANQGSEA. V was clipped by 7 bases and J by 9 bases, with 16 bases between them. The CDR3 totals 12 residues. CDR3 nucleotides: TGCAGCGGTGGGTCCTCGGACAGTGAGCAGTTCTTC. It encodes CSGGSSDSEQFF.

The V call is TRBV9, the J call TRBJ2-1; 13 nucleotides agree with TRBD2. The CDR3 has 18 residues. Germline loops: CDR1 SGDLS, CDR2 YYNGEE. V was pared by 4 bases and J by 6 bases, with 13 bases of the junction left unmatched. The CDR3 reads CASSIRTSGGLKPNEQFF. CDR3 sequence (DNA): TGTGCCAGCAGCATCAGGACTAGCGGGGGCCTAAAGCCCAATGAGCAGTTCTTC.